This T cell receptor beta chain was observed in a study of T cells after posttransplantation cyclophosphamide. This clone was counted ten times or more. Germline V gene data show CDR1 as SEHNR and CDR2 as FQNEAQ (reference sequence). V shed 1 base and J shed 9 bases, with 18 bases lying between them. This CDR3 is 15 amino acids long. Sequenced by immunoSEQ multiplex PCR; TCRdb stores in-frame clones only, minus some. The sample has about 38,000 clones, none seen only once. This sequence was found in a man aged 45-60 years in good health, CMV-negative, and a related stem cell transplant donor. The rearrangement uses TRBV7-9 and TRBJ1-1; the D gene is possibly TRBD1 (5 bases). The source material was PBMCs. The CDR3 coding sequence is TGTGCCAGCAGCTTAGGGGAAGGGGCAGGGATAAAAGCTTTCTTT. Its translation is CASSLGEGAGIKAFF.